One and the same sample provided the 15 T cell receptor beta chains below, sequenced in a study of esophageal squamous cell carcinoma under preoperative chemotherapy. Stated time point: before preoperative PTX-NDP chemotherapy. TCRdb reprocessed the PCR reads with MiXCR, giving one entry per CDR3 protein. The table has some 16,000 distinct CDR3 sequences, less than 65% seen once. Sample acquisition took place from a patient given preoperative chemotherapy. Receptor source: a human donor with esophageal squamous cell carcinoma. The donor label of this sample is uncertain.

The chain couples TRBV4-1 to TRBJ2-2, with D possibly matching TRBD1 (6 bases). The CDR3 totals 16 residues. Germline V gene lookup returns CDR1 MGHRA and CDR2 YSYEKL. The germline V and J ends were trimmed by 5 bases and 1 base, with 14 bases remaining between them. The CDR3 is CASSSDRRRNTGELFF. In nucleotides, the CDR3 is TGCGCCAGCAGCTCCGACAGGCGAAGGAACACCGGGGAGCTGTTTTTT.

The J gene is TRBJ2-1, the V gene TRBV6-1; 7 bases are shared with TRBD2. The J call may be wrong; the DNA end is better matched by TRBJ2-7. Germline CDR1 reads MNHNS; CDR2 reads SASEGT. The CDR3 spans 15 residues. Here the CDR3 DNA reads TGTGCCAGCAGTGAAGGCGGGGGAAGCTCCTACGAGCAGTACTTC. The encoded protein is CASSEGGGSSYEQYF.

This clonotype appeared a few times. The junction and the germline gene differ at one end; a read error may be behind it. This chain links TRBV6-1 with TRBJ2-3; D is tentatively TRBD1 or TRBD2 (6 bases each). The CDR3 extends over 16 amino acids. Germline V lookup: CDR1 MNHNS, CDR2 SASEGT. CDR3 amino acids: CASGGNGGDGEETQYF. The CDR3 nucleotides read TGTGCCAGCGGGGGCAACGGGGGCGACGGCGAAGAGACGCAGTATTTC.

The J gene is TRBJ2-1, the V gene TRBV6-1, with 10 nucleotides matching TRBD2. The V and J ends lost 5 bases and 11 bases, in that order; junction bases with no gene match: 6. This CDR3 region has 13 residues. Per the germline V gene, CDR1 is MNHNS and CDR2 is SASEGT. The CDR3 bases are TGTGCCAGCAGTCCTCCGGGACTAGCGAAGCAGTTCTTC. It codes for CASSPPGLAKQFF.

This chain joins TRBV11-3 and TRBJ2-1, with D possibly being TRBD2 (6 bases). Looked up from germline, CDR1 is SGHNT and CDR2 is YENEEA. CDR3 size: 18 residues. Trimming pared 1 base from V and 8 bases from J, leaving 24 bases between. The CDR3 here is CASSLGRWGEPLADEQFF. The DNA of the CDR3 is TGTGCCAGCAGCTTAGGCAGATGGGGGGAGCCTCTCGCGGATGAGCAGTTCTTC.

Only one count was recorded for this clonotype. The junction does not match germline at one end; this may be a read error. The chain combines TRBV6-1 with TRBJ2-3; TRBD2 matches at 8 bases. The CDR3 length is 16 residues. The germline CDR1 and CDR2 sequences are MNHNS and SASEGT. CDR3 in amino acids: CASRRNGGDGAETQYF. CDR3 DNA: TGTGCCAGCAGGCGCAACGGGGGGGACGGGGCAGAGACGCAGTATTTC.

About this clonotype: The germline gene is not matched at one end of the junction; a read error may be the cause. J is TRBJ1-1 and V is TRBV7-7; a possible D gene is TRBD1 (6 bases). The CDR3 is 15 amino acids. CDR1 and CDR2 (germline): SSHAT, FNYEAQ (reference sequence). In DNA form, the CDR3 reads TGTGCTAGCAGCCCTCTTGTGGGACAAACACCTGAAGCTTTCTTT. Protein sequence: CASSPLVGQTPEAFF.

The chain links TRBV27 to TRBJ2-4; TRBD1 or TRBD2 may be the D gene (6 bases each). V shed 3 bases and J shed 13 bases, with 22 bases lying between them. Germline V gives CDR1 MNHEY, CDR2 SMNVEV (reference sequence). This CDR3 is built from 15 residues. DNA for the CDR3: TGTGCCAGCAGTTTGGGGGGCCGAGCCAAAAATACGCAGTACTTC. This codes for CASSLGGRAKNTQYF.

This clonotype has just one count. The J gene is TRBJ2-4, the V gene TRBV6-1; D may be TRBD1 or TRBD2 (5 bases each). Looked up from germline, CDR1 is MNHNS and CDR2 is SASEGT. This CDR3 region has 14 residues. The CDR3 nucleotides read TGTGGCGGCACGGGGCCGAGGGCCAAAAACATTCAGTACTTC. Translated: CGGTGPRAKNIQYF.

This clonotype was recorded only once. The rearrangement uses TRBV2 and TRBJ2-1; 8 bases map to TRBD2. CDR1 and CDR2 (germline): SNHLY, FYNNEI. This CDR3 has 15 residues. The V and J ends lost 1 base and 10 bases, in that order; junction bases with no gene match: 9. The CDR3 region is CASSEDGGALNEQFF. CDR3 nucleotide sequence: TGTGCCAGCAGTGAAGACGGGGGGGCTTTAAACGAGCAGTTCTTC. Complete variable domain (other parts from reference TRBV2 and TRBJ2-1): EPEVTQTPSHQVTQMGQEVILRCVPISNHLYFYWYRQILGQKVEFLVSFYNNEISEKSEIFDDQFSVERPDGSNFTLKIRSTKLEDSAMYFCASSEDGGALNEQFFGPGTRLTVL.

In this sample, this clonotype turned up many times. V and J are TRBV6-1 and TRBJ1-2; no clear D. The V gene's germline CDR1 is MNHNS and CDR2 SASEGT. V was shortened by 3 bases and J by 1 base, with 9 bases between the two germline ends. This CDR3 has 14 amino acids. CDR3 DNA: TGTGCCAGCAGTGAGTTTACAGATAACTATGGCTACACCTTC. It translates to CASSEFTDNYGYTF.

There are a few counts of this clonotype. V usage is TRBV12-3 or TRBV12-4 and J usage is TRBJ2-5; 8 bases match TRBD2. The V gene end was trimmed by 7 bases and the J gene end by 1 base; junction bases not matched to a gene: 2. This CDR3 is 13 amino acids long. The CDR3 sequence is CASKAGAQETQYF. DNA for the CDR3: TGTGCCAGCAAAGCGGGAGCCCAAGAGACCCAGTACTTC.

This clonotype was seen more than once but under ten times. At one of its ends the junction is not consistent with the germline gene, which may arise from a read error. J is TRBJ2-7 and V is TRBV7-2; TRBD1 agrees at 7 bases. The CDR3 is made up of 13 amino acids. CDR1 SGHTA and CDR2 FQGNSA come from the germline V gene. The CDR3 protein is CASSRDSSYEQYF. The CDR3 coding sequence is TGTGCCAGCAGCCGGGACAGCTCCTACGAACAGTACTTC. Based on the CDR3 plus reference TRBV7-2 and TRBJ2-7, the full variable domain is GAGVSQSPSNKVTEKGKDVELRCDPISGHTALYWYRQSLGQGLEFLIYFQGNSAPDKSGLPSDRFSAERTGGSVSTLTIQRTQQEDSAVYLCASSRDSSYEQYFGPGTRLTVT.

Notes on this clonotype: A junction end diverges from the germline sequence, so it may reflect a read error. This rearrangement joins TRBV6-1 to TRBJ2-3; D may be TRBD1 (6 bases). This CDR3 has 16 residues. Germline CDR1 is MNHNS and CDR2 is SASEGT. The CDR3, as DNA: TGTGCCAGCGGGGAAGGTAGAGGGGGAGACACAGAGACGCAGTATTTC. This codes for CASGEGRGGDTETQYF.

This chain connects TRBV11-2 to TRBJ2-1; 12 bases are shared with TRBD1. The trim removed 0 bases at V and 13 bases at J, leaving 13 bases unmatched. This CDR3 spans 17 amino acids. Germline values: CDR1 SGHAT, CDR2 FQNNGV. CDR3 DNA sequence: TGTGCCAGCAGCTTAGATGCCCGGGACAGGGGGCAAGAGACCCAGTTCTTC. Translation gives CASSLDARDRGQETQFF. Full variable domain (remainder filled in from reference TRBV11-2 and TRBJ2-1): EAGVAQSPRYKIIEKRQSVAFWCNPISGHATLYWYQQILGQGPKLLIQFQNNGVVDDSQLPKDRFSAERLKGVDSTLKIQPAKLEDSAVYLCASSLDARDRGQETQFFGPGTRLTVL.